The 26 T cell receptor beta chains presented below share a single source sample, sequenced in a study of patients and donors after allogeneic stem cell transplantation. TCRdb passed the RT-PCR reads through MiXCR, listing each CDR3 protein once. The data hold some 880,000 distinct CDR3 sequences, with about 20% observed a single time. The sequencing input was blood, either unsorted or a sorted T cell fraction (not recorded which). The receptor source for this set is a human donor who was either an allogeneic HSCT recipient or a stem cell or donor lymphocyte infusion donor (not recorded which). It is not recorded whose cells these are; they may come from a transplant donor.

J is TRBJ2-1 and V is TRBV10-3; D not resolved. CDR3 length equals 14 residues. Germline CDR1 is ENHRY and CDR2 is SYGVKD. V gave up 6 bases and J gave up 5 bases, with 14 bases separating them. The CDR3 is CAIRTQGKNNEQFF. In nucleotides, the CDR3 is TGTGCCATCAGGACCCAAGGGAAAAACAATGAGCAGTTCTTC.

The gene calls are TRBV9 and TRBJ1-1; D call uncertain. V shed 3 bases and J shed 0 bases, with 12 bases lying between them. The germline V gene has CDR1 SGDLS and CDR2 YYNGEE. The CDR3 loop spans 15 amino acids. CDR3 in DNA: TGTGCCAGCAGCGCCTCTGGAGGGATGAACACTGAAGCTTTCTTT. This sequence encodes CASSASGGMNTEAFF.

This clonotype turned up a few times. J is TRBJ2-1 and V is TRBV7-9; 7 nucleotides match TRBD2. The J segment lost 5 bases and the V segment lost 0 bases, leaving 7 bases of the junction unmatched. The CDR3 runs 16 residues. CDR1 is SEHNR, CDR2 FQNEAQ, per germline (reference sequence). CDR3 sequence reads: CASSLALAGVDNEQFF. Here the CDR3 DNA reads TGTGCCAGCAGCTTAGCGTTGGCGGGAGTGGACAATGAGCAGTTCTTC.

The chain employs TRBV2 and TRBJ1-1; D possibly corresponds to TRBD1 (5 bases). V lost 4 bases, J lost 1 base, and 10 bases lay in between. Germline V CDR1 and CDR2: SNHLY, FYNNEI. This CDR3 region has 14 residues. The CDR3 nucleotides are TGTGCCAGCAGTGGGGGACGTCAGAACACTGAAGCTTTCTTT. Amino acids: CASSGGRQNTEAFF.

CDR3 in amino acids: CASSTVERQDPEAFF. In nucleotides, the CDR3 is TGTGCCAGCAGTACCGTGGAGAGACAGGACCCTGAAGCTTTCTTT. The chain employs TRBV7-9 and TRBJ1-1, with a weak D call TRBD1 (6 bases). The CDR3 loop spans 15 amino acids. V was pared by 6 bases and J by 6 bases, with 20 bases between. Per the germline V gene, CDR1 is SEHNR and CDR2 is FQNEAQ (reference sequence).

As regards this clonotype: At one end, the junction sequence differs from germline, possibly due to a read error. The V gene is TRBV15, the J gene TRBJ2-7; TRBD1 might be the D (6 bases). This CDR3 region has 13 residues. The germline CDR1 and CDR2 sequences are LNHNV and YYDKDF (reference sequence). CDR3 residues: CATSGDRSHEQYF. In DNA, the CDR3 is TGTGCCACCAGCGGAGACAGGTCCCACGAGCAGTACTTC.

The rearrangement links TRBV25-1 to TRBJ2-1; no clear D gene. The V end lost 3 bases, the J end lost 0 bases, and 9 bases lay between the germline ends. The CDR3 has 15 amino acids. Germline V lookup: CDR1 MGHDK, CDR2 SYGVNS. This chain's CDR3 is CASSDQANSYNEQFF. The DNA for the CDR3 is TGTGCCAGCAGTGATCAGGCTAACTCCTACAATGAGCAGTTCTTC. The full variable domain, in which reference TRBV25-1 and TRBJ2-1 provide the parts outside the CDR3, is EADIYQTPRYLVIGTGKKITLECSQTMGHDKMYWYQQDPGMELHLIHYSYGVNSTEKGDLSSESTVSRIRTEHFPLTLESARPSHTSQYLCASSDQANSYNEQFFGPGTRLTVL.

Here the CDR3 DNA reads TGTGCCAGCAGCCAATCTAACTACGAGCAGTACTTC. Amino acids: CASSQSNYEQYF. V usage is TRBV16 and J usage is TRBJ2-7, with D unresolved. Trimming stripped 0 bases from V and 3 bases from J, with 3 bases between. Germline loops: CDR1 KGHSY, CDR2 FQNENV. This CDR3 has 12 amino acids.

The J gene is TRBJ1-6, the V gene TRBV30; D unresolved. The CDR3 is 12 amino acids. V lost 3 bases, J lost 6 bases, and 6 bases lay in between. Germline V gene data show CDR1 as GTSNPN and CDR2 as SVGIG (reference sequence). The CDR3 sequence: CAWRRSNSPLHF. The CDR3 coding sequence is TGTGCCTGGAGGCGGAGTAATTCACCCCTCCACTTT.

The chain recombines TRBV7-3 with TRBJ2-1; D unresolved. Germline assignment: CDR1 SGHTA and CDR2 FQGTGA. This CDR3 contains 16 residues. V was pared by 1 base and J by 2 bases, with 12 bases between. As DNA, the CDR3 is TGTGCCAGCAGCTTAAGAGGTTTGAATGCCTACAATGAGCAGTTCTTC. This sequence encodes CASSLRGLNAYNEQFF. Full variable domain (missing parts from reference TRBV7-3 and TRBJ2-1): GAGVSQTPSNKVTEKGKYVELRCDPISGHTALYWYRQSLGQGPEFLIYFQGTGAADDSGLPNDRFFAVRPEGSVSTLKIQRTERGDSAVYLCASSLRGLNAYNEQFFGPGTRLTVL.

This clonotype has at least ten counts. The chain combines TRBV24-1 with TRBJ2-3, with D perhaps matching TRBD1 (6 bases). CDR1 KGHDR and CDR2 SFDVKD come from the germline V gene. This CDR3 contains 12 residues. Trimming stripped 9 bases from V and 0 bases from J, with 6 bases between. The CDR3 bases are TGTGCCACCGGACAGAGCACAGATACGCAGTATTTT. Amino acid sequence: CATGQSTDTQYF.

The chain uses TRBV15 and TRBJ2-7; tentative D call: TRBD2 (6 bases). V gave up 0 bases and J gave up 3 bases, with 9 bases separating them. Germline loops: CDR1 LNHNV, CDR2 YYDKDF (reference sequence). The CDR3 is 14 residues long. The CDR3 region is CATSRESGFYEQYF. The CDR3 nucleotides read TGTGCCACCAGCAGAGAAAGCGGGTTCTACGAGCAGTACTTC.

The chain uses TRBV12-3 or TRBV12-4 and TRBJ2-5, with D perhaps TRBD2 (6 bases). There are 15 residues in the CDR3. The V end lost 1 base, the J end lost 4 bases, and 13 bases lay between the germline ends. CDR3 DNA sequence: TGTGCCAGCAGTTTAGTGGGAGGTAACGTAGAGACCCAGTACTTC. Its translation is CASSLVGGNVETQYF.

This chain uses TRBV12-3 or TRBV12-4 with TRBJ1-5; D not certain. The V gene lost 8 bases and the J gene lost 3 bases, with 14 bases spanning the gap. The length of the CDR3 is 14 residues. The CDR3 DNA reads as TGTGCCAGCCGACTCCGGGAGGCCAATCAGCCCCAGCATTTT. Residues: CASRLREANQPQHF.

This clonotype occurred many times. The chain is built from TRBV12-3 or TRBV12-4 and TRBJ1-2, with 8 bases that match TRBD1. CDR3 size: 14 residues. V lost 3 bases, J lost 10 bases, and 10 bases stayed unmatched. CDR3 protein: CASSLFGQGLDYTF. In nucleotides, the CDR3 is TGTGCCAGCAGTTTGTTCGGACAGGGACTGGACTACACCTTC.

This chain links TRBV27 with TRBJ1-2, with a tentative D call TRBD1 (5 bases). The CDR3 has 14 amino acids. Germline CDR1 and CDR2: MNHEY and SMNVEV (reference sequence). V was cut by 4 bases and J by 3 bases, with 12 bases left in between. The CDR3 here is CASSSSGADYGYTF. CDR3 in DNA: TGTGCCAGCAGTTCCAGCGGGGCGGACTATGGCTACACCTTC.

The rearrangement links TRBV29-1 to TRBJ2-2, with D possibly matching TRBD2 (5 bases). There are 13 residues in the CDR3. Trimming shortened V by 4 bases and J by 0 bases, and 6 bases separated the two germline ends. The germline V gene has CDR1 SQVTM and CDR2 ANQGSEA. CDR3 nucleotide sequence: TGCAGCGTTGCGGGGACGAACACCGGGGAGCTGTTTTTT. Translating gives CSVAGTNTGELFF.

In this sample, this clonotype turned up a few times. The CDR3 here is CSGRDSNQPQHF. The CDR3 DNA follows: TGCAGTGGTCGGGACAGTAATCAGCCCCAGCATTTT. The chain employs TRBV20-1 and TRBJ1-5; TRBD1 matches at 7 bases. The CDR3 totals 12 residues. In germline, CDR1 is DFQATT, CDR2 SNEGSKA (reference sequence). V lost 7 bases to trimming and J lost 4 bases; unmatched junction nucleotides: 4.

In this sample, this clonotype turned up a few times. Here the CDR3 omits its conserved ending phenylalanine or tryptophan, so a read error is the likely source. No DNA is shown, since the ends of the CDR3 on it are uncertain; the CDR3 is the one TCRdb lists. V gene TRBV2 combines with J gene TRBJ2-3. The CDR3 numbers 8 amino acids, ends counted. Germline values: CDR1 SNHLY, CDR2 FYNNEI. The CDR3: CASSEAVE.

The CDR3 DNA reads TGTGCCACCAGCAAGGCCTTGATCGGGGGCTCCTACGAGCAGTACTTC. Its translation: CATSKALIGGSYEQYF. J is TRBJ2-7 and V is TRBV15; D might be TRBD2 (6 bases). V lost 4 bases and J 0 bases, leaving 16 bases between the germline ends. This CDR3 contains 16 residues. Germline loops: CDR1 LNHNV, CDR2 YYDKDF (reference sequence).

This clonotype was detected many times. This chain joins TRBV12-3 or TRBV12-4 and TRBJ1-1, with TRBD1 matching over 7 bases. V dropped 5 bases and J dropped 0; count of bases not matched to a gene: 3. CDR3 length: 14 residues. The CDR3 protein is CASSIQGLNTEAFF. The DNA of the CDR3 is TGTGCCAGCAGTATACAGGGGTTGAACACTGAAGCTTTCTTT.

This clonotype has more than one count but fewer than ten. The chain carries TRBV12-3 or TRBV12-4 and TRBJ1-4; the D is unclear. This CDR3 comprises 14 residues. With 5 bases removed from V and 3 bases from J, the gap between germline ends came to 10 bases. In DNA, the CDR3 is TGTGCCAGCAGTCCGGGAGTGTCTAATGAAAAACTGTTTTTT. It codes for CASSPGVSNEKLFF.

The sample holds a few counts of this clonotype. The chain links TRBV6-5 to TRBJ2-4; no clear D. Germline V gene data show CDR1 as MNHEY and CDR2 as SVGAGI. Between the trimmed V and J ends, which lost 2 bases and 3 bases, there was a span of 14 bases. The CDR3 is 16 residues long. CDR3 coding DNA: TGTGCCAGCAGTTACGATCGTATTGGTAGCAAAAACATTCAGTACTTC. It yields the protein CASSYDRIGSKNIQYF.

The V gene is TRBV11-2, the J gene TRBJ1-1; 7 positions agree with TRBD1. The CDR3 is 18 residues long. Unmatched junction bases numbered 15, after V lost 4 bases and J lost 1 base. Germline loops: CDR1 SGHAT, CDR2 FQNNGV. This chain's CDR3 is CASSSRTGIVGPNTEAFF. Here the CDR3 DNA reads TGTGCCAGCAGCTCCCGGACAGGTATTGTGGGCCCGAACACTGAAGCTTTCTTT.

The chain joins TRBV21-1 to TRBJ1-5. TRBV21-1 is a documented pseudogene. The CDR3 has 13 amino acids. The CDR3 loop is CASSKWENQPQHF. The CDR3, as DNA: TGTGCCAGCAGCAAGTGGGAGAATCAGCCCCAGCATTTT.

The rearrangement joins TRBV24-1 to TRBJ2-2; TRBD1 matches 7 bases. The CDR3 is 15 amino acids. J gave up 4 bases and V 4 bases, and 5 bases lay outside the gene matches. Germline CDR1 is KGHDR and CDR2 is SFDVKD. This CDR3 reads CATSEATGSTGELFF. CDR3 coding DNA: TGTGCCACCAGTGAGGCGACAGGGTCCACCGGGGAGCTGTTTTTT.